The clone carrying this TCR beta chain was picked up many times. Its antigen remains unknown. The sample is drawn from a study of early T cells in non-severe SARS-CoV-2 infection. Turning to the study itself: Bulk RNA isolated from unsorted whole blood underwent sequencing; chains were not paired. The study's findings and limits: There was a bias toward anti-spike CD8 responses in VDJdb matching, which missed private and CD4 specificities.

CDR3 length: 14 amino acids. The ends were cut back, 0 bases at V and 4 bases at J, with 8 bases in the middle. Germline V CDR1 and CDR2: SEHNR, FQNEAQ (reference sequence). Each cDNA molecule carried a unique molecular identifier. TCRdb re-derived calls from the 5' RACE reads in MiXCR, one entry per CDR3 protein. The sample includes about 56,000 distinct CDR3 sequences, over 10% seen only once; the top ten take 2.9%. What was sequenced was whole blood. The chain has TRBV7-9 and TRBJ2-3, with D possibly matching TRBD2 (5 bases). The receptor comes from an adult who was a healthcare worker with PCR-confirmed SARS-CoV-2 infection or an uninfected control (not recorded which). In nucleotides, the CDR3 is TGTGCCAGCAGCTTAGCAGCGGAGCCAGATACGCAGTATTTT. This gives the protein CASSLAAEPDTQYF. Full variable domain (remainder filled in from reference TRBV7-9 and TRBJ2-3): DTGVSQNPRHKITKRGQNVTFRCDPISEHNRLYWYRQTLGQGPEFLTYFQNEAQLEKSRLLSDRFSAERPKGSFSTLEIQRTEQGDSAMYLCASSLAAEPDTQYFGPGTRLTVL.